This T cell receptor (beta chain) was documented in a study of tumor-infiltrating lymphocytes in primary liver carcinoma. The wider study: Productive TCRbeta read yields ran from roughly 3.65 to 7.13 million per sample and were similar between tissues.

Germline V CDR1 and CDR2: PRHDT, FYEKMQ (reference sequence). The CDR3 runs 16 residues. Trimming took 5 bases from V and 4 from J; bases not matched to a gene: 5. Total RNA amounting to around 450 ng was the source from which TCR beta cDNA was made with a constant-region primer. Three nested multiplex PCR rounds of slightly modified ARM-PCR generated TCR beta libraries. Both of the initial two PCR rounds ran for approximately 10 cycles and employed TRBV1-TRBV30 forward primers alongside a C-beta reverse primer. TCRdb redid the calling of the multiplex PCR reads with MiXCR, one entry per CDR3 protein. Of about 21,000 distinct CDR3 sequences in the sample, roughly 79% are singletons; the top ten hold 35% to 50%. It was from around 20-30 mg of unsorted bulk tissue that RNA and DNA were co-extracted. Patients diagnosed with primary liver carcinoma received treatment through surgical resection.

Source material: liver tumor tissue from sampling region 1. Subset defined: tumor region T1, superior pole. The sequence was obtained from a woman in her thirties with primary liver carcinoma and hepatitis B virus infection. The J gene is TRBJ2-1, the V gene TRBV13; 13 bases are shared with TRBD2. The CDR3 DNA reads TGTGCCAGCAGCATCGGGACTAGCGGGGCTTACAATGAGCAGTTCTTC. Translation gives CASSIGTSGAYNEQFF.